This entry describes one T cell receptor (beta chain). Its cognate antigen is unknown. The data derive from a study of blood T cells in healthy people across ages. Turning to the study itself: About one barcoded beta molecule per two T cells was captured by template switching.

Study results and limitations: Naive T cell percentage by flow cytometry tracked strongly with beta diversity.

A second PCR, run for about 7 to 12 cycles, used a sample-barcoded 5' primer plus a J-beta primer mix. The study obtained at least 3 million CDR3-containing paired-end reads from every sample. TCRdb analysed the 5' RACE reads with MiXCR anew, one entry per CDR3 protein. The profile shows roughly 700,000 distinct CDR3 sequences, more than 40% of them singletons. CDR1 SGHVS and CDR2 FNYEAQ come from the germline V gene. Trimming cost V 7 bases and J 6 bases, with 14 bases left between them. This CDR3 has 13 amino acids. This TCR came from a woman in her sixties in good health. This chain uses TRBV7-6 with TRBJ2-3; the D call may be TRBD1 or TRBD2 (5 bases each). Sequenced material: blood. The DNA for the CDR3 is TGTGCCAGCACGGGGACCCATGGGGATACGCAGTATTTT. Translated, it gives CASTGTHGDTQYF. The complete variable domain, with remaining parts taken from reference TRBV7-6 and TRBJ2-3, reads GAGVSQSPRYKVTKRGQDVALRCDPISGHVSLYWYRQALGQGPEFLTYFNYEAQQDKSGLPNDRFSAERPEGSISTLTIQRTEQRDSAMYRCASTGTHGDTQYFGPGTRLTVL.